This T cell receptor (beta chain) was captured in a study of blood T cell repertoires in COVID-19. Study-wide background: Samples came from the United States, Italy and Spain, spanning acute and convalescent COVID-19. Sample material is recorded as cDNA or gDNA derived from T cells, B-cell-depleted T cells, or PBMCs.

Source study methods: Reference gene primer amplification gave nucleated cell count estimates. Some clones are missing from TCRdb's copy, which holds only in-frame ones; the method was immunoSEQ multiplex PCR. V and J calls and clone size are those listed in that table; D and trimming were worked out from the DNA. Of about 180,000 clones in the sample, about four fifths were seen once. CDR1 is MNHNS, CDR2 SASEGT, per germline. CDR3 length: 14 amino acids. Losses at the gene ends were 2 bases for V and 7 bases for J; bases not matched to a gene: 6. This clone was observed a few times. The sequencing sample was made of peripheral blood. V is TRBV6-1 and J is TRBJ1-2, with 8 bases aligning to TRBD1. The clonotype originates from a man between 65 and 85 years old with active or convalescent COVID-19. CDR3 protein: CASSESRGHSGYTF. For the CDR3, the DNA is TGTGCCAGCAGTGAAAGCAGGGGGCATTCTGGCTACACCTTC.